The T cell receptor beta chain under discussion was sequenced for a study of vaccination effects on CD4 cells after COVID-19. Turning to this clone: Its specificity is not known.

The assay was immunoSEQ multiplex PCR, and TCRdb's table has in-frame clones only and misses some. The repertoire has 25,000 to 35,000 clones, around 74% of them found once; the top ten carry 15% to 20%. ViraFEST assay sequencing came after antigen-specific CD4+ T cells were expanded with viral peptide pools. Researchers isolated CD4+ T cells once approximately 10 days of culture had elapsed. Two doses of either BNT162b2 or mRNA-1273 were given to each participant. Each vaccine recipient was nucleocapsid antibody negative and had no prior SARS-CoV-2 infection. Each culture well received roughly 1.9 million PBMC. These cells were then cultured in IMDM with approximately 9.8 IU/ml IL-2 and 9 to 10 ug/ml peptides. Half the medium was replaced with IL-2 medium on days 3 and 7. The CDR3 runs 15 residues. V shed 0 bases and J 2 bases; nucleotides not matched to a gene: 2. The V gene's germline CDR1 is MNHEY and CDR2 SVGAGI.

The sequences come from CD4+ T cells from PBMCs cultured with HCoV-OC43 spike peptides, collected after COVID-19 vaccination. Subset: HCoV-OC43 spike overlapping peptide pool stimulation. The chain has TRBV6-5 and TRBJ2-7; 9 nucleotides align to TRBD1. The clonotype originates from a human donor who received a COVID-19 vaccine. The CDR3 DNA follows: TGTGCCAGCAGTTACTCCGGGGACAGGGCCTACGAGCAGTACTTC. Its protein is CASSYSGDRAYEQYF.